This TCR beta chain was found in a study of T cell responses to AZD1222 COVID-19 vaccine. General study findings and limits: In the spike-specific TCR repertoire, nearly half reportedly target unmutated variant regions. Most donors were white British and more were female, and clonal diversity was possibly underestimated.

As regards this clone: As yet, its antigen is unknown.

Only in-frame clones appear in the TCRdb table, and some are missing; sequencing was by immunoSEQ multiplex PCR. The sample carries about 94,000 clones, more than 70% recorded once. V was clipped by 6 bases and J by 5 bases, with 13 bases between them. This CDR3 comprises 13 residues. Per germline, CDR1 LNHDA and CDR2 SQIVND (reference sequence). Sequences were derived from peripheral blood, sampled on day 0 of AZD1222 vaccination. This TCR came from an adult in good health. This chain links TRBV19 with TRBJ1-2; D unclear. CDR3 bases: TGTGCCAGTAGCACCGGAGGGTCTTATGGCTACACCTTC. Amino acid sequence: CASSTGGSYGYTF.